These T cell receptor beta chains were read from a single sample in a study of blood T cell repertoires in COVID-19. Assay: immunoSEQ multiplex PCR; the TCRdb copy retains only in-frame clones and omits some. The table records roughly 98,000 clones, around four fifths of them present only once. Specimen: peripheral blood. These receptors all come from a woman aged 70-85 years with active or convalescent COVID-19. Both conserved end residues are part of each CDR3. D genes are given only for firm matches. Clone size is stated in some rows and not others, as once, few, many or a class when expanded.

d_call j_call clone_size v_call cdr3_nt cdr3_aa
. TRBJ2-3 . TRBV5-4 TGTGCCAGCAGCTTGATGGAGGTCCCCACAGATACGCAGTATTTT CASSLMEVPTDTQYF
. TRBJ1-5 . TRBV2 TGTGCCAGCAGTGAAACAGGGAATAGCAATCAGCCCCAGCATTTT CASSETGNSNQPQHF
. TRBJ1-1 . TRBV6-5 TGTGCCAGCAGTCCCGGACAATTTGAAGCTTTCTTT CASSPGQFEAFF
. TRBJ1-4 . TRBV28 TGTGCCAGCAGTGCCACGGGGTCCAATGAAAAACTGTTTTTT CASSATGSNEKLFF
. TRBJ2-3 . TRBV4-3 TGCGCCAGCAGCCAAAATCCAACGGGTGGAGATACGCAGTATTTT CASSQNPTGGDTQYF
. TRBJ2-5 . TRBV11-2 TGTGCCAGCAGCCCGGGTGCGGGGGCACGGGAGACCCAGTACTTC CASSPGAGARETQYF
. TRBJ1-3 . TRBV9 TGTGCCAGCAGCTTACTATCTCCAGAGGGGGTATTCTCTGGAAACACCATATATTTT CASSLLSPEGVFSGNTIYF
. TRBJ1-4 . TRBV4-2 TGTGCCAGCAGCCAGGGTGAAAAGGGAGAGGAAAAACTGTTTTTT CASSQGEKGEEKLFF
TRBD1 TRBJ2-2 . TRBV19 TGTGCCAGTAGTATTACAGGGGGCTCAAGGGGAGCCGGGGAGCTGTTTTTT CASSITGGSRGAGELFF
. TRBJ2-1 . TRBV5-1 TGCGCCAGCACTTCCTTCTCAGCCGAGGATGAGCAGTTCTTC CASTSFSAEDEQFF
TRBD1 TRBJ2-3 . TRBV6-4 TGTGCCAACCGGGACAGGGGTCCTAGCACAGATACGCAGTATTTT CANRDRGPSTDTQYF
TRBD2 TRBJ2-1 . TRBV19 TGTGCCAGTAGTGGGACTAGCGGGGGGTACCCCTACAATGAGCAGTTCTTC CASSGTSGGYPYNEQFF
. TRBJ2-2 . TRBV18 TGTGCCAGCTCACCACCGGGAGACCCTTTTCCGAACACCGGGGAGCTGTTTTTT CASSPPGDPFPNTGELFF
TRBD1 TRBJ1-6 . TRBV25-1 TGTGCCAGCAGTGGGACAGGGCGTCGTTCACCCCTCCACTTT CASSGTGRRSPLHF
. TRBJ2-1 . TRBV5-5 TGTGCCAGCAGCTTGATTTTAGATGAGCAGTTCTTC CASSLILDEQFF
. TRBJ2-3 . TRBV5-1 TGCGCCAGCAGCTTACAAGAACCCGATACGCAGTATTTT CASSLQEPDTQYF
. TRBJ2-1 . TRBV20-1 TGCAGTGCTAGTACAGACAATGAGCAGTTCTTC CSASTDNEQFF
TRBD1 TRBJ1-6 few TRBV3-1/TRBV3-2 TGTGCCAGCAGACAAACGGGACAGGGTATTTATAATTCACCCCTCCACTTT CASRQTGQGIYNSPLHF
. TRBJ1-6 . TRBV28 TGTGCCAGCAGTTCCGGCGGTACGGCTTCACCCCTCCACTTT CASSSGGTASPLHF
. TRBJ2-3 once TRBV5-1 TGCGCCAGCAGCTCCCGAGACAGGCCTTCTAGCACAGATACGCAGTATTTT CASSSRDRPSSTDTQYF
TRBD1 TRBJ2-5 . TRBV24-1 TGTGCCACCAGTGATTTTTTACGGACAGGGTTAGAGACCCAGTACTTC CATSDFLRTGLETQYF
TRBD1 TRBJ2-3 . TRBV19 TGTGCCAGTAGTAAGCAGGGACAGTCAGATACGCAGTATTTT CASSKQGQSDTQYF